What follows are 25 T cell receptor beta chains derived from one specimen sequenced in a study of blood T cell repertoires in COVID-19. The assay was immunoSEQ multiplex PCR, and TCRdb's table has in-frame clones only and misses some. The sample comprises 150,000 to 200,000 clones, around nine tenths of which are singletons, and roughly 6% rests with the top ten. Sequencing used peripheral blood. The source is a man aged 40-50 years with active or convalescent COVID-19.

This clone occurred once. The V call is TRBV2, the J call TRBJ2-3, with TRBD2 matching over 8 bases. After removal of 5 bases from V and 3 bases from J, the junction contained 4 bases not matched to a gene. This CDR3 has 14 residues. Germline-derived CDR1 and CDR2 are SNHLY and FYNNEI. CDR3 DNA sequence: TGTGCCAGCAGTTTACCGGGGGGGACAGATACGCAGTATTTT. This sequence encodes CASSLPGGTDTQYF.

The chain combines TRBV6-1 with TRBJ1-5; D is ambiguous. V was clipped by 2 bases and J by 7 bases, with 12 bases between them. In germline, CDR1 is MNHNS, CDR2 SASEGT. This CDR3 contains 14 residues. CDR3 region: CASSEPSDGQPQHF. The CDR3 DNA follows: TGTGCCAGCAGTGAACCCAGCGATGGACAGCCCCAGCATTTT.

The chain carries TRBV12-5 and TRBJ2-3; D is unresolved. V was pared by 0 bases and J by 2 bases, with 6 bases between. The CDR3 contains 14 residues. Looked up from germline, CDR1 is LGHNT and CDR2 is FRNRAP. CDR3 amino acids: CASGLVQTTDTQYF. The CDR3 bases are TGTGCTAGTGGTTTGGTACAGACCACAGATACGCAGTATTTT.

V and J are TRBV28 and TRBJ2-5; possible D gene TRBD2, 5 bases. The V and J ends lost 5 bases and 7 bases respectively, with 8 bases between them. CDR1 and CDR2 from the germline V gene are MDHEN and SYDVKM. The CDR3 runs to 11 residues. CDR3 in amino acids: CASSVRGTQYF. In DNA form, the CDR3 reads TGTGCCAGCAGTGTTCGGGGGACCCAGTACTTC.

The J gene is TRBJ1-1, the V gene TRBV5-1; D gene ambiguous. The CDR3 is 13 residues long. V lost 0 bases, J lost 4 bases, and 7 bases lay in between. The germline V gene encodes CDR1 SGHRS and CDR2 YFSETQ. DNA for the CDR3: TGCGCCAGCAGCTTGGAATTGAGCACTGAAGCTTTCTTT. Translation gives CASSLELSTEAFF.

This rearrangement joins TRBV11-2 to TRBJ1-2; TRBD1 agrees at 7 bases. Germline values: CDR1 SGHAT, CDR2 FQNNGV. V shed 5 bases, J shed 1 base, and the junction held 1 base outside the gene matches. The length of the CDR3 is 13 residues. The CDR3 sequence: CASSRQGNYGYTF. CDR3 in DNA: TGTGCCAGCAGCCGACAGGGTAACTATGGCTACACCTTC.

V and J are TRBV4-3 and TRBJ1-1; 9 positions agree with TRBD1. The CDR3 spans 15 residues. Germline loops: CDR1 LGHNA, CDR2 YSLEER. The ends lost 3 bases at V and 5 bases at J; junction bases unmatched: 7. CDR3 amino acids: CASSQADRGWTEAFF. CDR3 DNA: TGCGCCAGCAGCCAGGCAGACAGGGGGTGGACTGAAGCTTTCTTT.

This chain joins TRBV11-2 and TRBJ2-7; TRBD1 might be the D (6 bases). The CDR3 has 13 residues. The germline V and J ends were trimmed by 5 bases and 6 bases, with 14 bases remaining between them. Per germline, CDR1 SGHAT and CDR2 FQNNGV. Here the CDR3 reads CASSRDTGFEQYF. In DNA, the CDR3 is TGTGCCAGCAGCCGGGACACGGGCTTCGAGCAGTACTTC.

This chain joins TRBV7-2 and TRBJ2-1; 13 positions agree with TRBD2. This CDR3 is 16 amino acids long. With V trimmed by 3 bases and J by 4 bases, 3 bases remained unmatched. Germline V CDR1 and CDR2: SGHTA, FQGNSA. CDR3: CASSLGTSGIYNEQFF. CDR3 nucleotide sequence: TGTGCCAGCAGCTTGGGGACTAGCGGGATATACAATGAGCAGTTCTTC.

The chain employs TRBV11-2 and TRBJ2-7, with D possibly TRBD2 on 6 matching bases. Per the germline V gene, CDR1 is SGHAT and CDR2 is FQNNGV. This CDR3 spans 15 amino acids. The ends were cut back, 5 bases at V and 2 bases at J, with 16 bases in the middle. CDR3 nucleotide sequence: TGTGCCAGCAGCCCTTCAGCAGGCGGGACCTACGAGCAGTACTTC. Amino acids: CASSPSAGGTYEQYF.

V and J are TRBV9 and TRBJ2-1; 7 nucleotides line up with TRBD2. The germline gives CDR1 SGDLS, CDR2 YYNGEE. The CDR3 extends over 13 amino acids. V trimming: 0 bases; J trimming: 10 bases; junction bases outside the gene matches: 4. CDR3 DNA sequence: TGTGCCAGCAGCGTAGTTGGGCGGGGGGAGCAGTTCTTC. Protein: CASSVVGRGEQFF.

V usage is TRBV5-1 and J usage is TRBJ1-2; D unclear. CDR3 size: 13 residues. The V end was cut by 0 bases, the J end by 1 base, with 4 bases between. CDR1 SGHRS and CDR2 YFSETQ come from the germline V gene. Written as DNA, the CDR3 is TGCGCCAGCAGCTTGGAGCTTAACTATGGCTACACCTTC. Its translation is CASSLELNYGYTF. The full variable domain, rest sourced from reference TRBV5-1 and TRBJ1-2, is KAGVTQTPRYLIKTRGQQVTLSCSPISGHRSVSWYQQTPGQGLQFLFEYFSETQRNKGNFPGRFSGRQFSNSRSEMNVSTLELGDSALYLCASSLELNYGYTFGSGTRLTVV.

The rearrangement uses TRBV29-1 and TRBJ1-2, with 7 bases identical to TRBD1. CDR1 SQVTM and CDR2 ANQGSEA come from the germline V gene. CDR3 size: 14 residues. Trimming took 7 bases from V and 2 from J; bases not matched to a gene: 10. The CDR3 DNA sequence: TGCAGCGCTGCGCCGGGACAGCTAAACTATGGCTACACCTTC. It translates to CSAAPGQLNYGYTF.

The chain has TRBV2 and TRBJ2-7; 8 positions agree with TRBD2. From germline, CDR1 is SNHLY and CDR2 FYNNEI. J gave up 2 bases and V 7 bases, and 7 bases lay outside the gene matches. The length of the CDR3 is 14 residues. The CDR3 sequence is CASNPPGGPYEQYF. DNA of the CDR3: TGTGCCAGCAACCCCCCGGGAGGGCCCTACGAGCAGTACTTC.

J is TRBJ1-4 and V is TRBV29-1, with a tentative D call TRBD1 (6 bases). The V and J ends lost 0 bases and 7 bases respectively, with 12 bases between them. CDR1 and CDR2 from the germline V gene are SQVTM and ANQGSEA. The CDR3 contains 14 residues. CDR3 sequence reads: CSVEEAGEGEKLFF. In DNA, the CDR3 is TGCAGCGTTGAAGAAGCAGGGGAGGGTGAAAAACTGTTTTTT.

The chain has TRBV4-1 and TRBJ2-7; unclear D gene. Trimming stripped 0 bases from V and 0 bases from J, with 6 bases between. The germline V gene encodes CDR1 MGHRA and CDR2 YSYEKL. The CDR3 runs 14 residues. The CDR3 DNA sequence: TGCGCCAGCAGCCAAGATTTCAACTCCTACGAGCAGTACTTC. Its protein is CASSQDFNSYEQYF.

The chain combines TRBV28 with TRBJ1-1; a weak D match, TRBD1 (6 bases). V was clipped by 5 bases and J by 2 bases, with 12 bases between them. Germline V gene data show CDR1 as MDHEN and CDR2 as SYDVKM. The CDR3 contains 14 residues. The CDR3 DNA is TGTGCCAGCAGTCCCGGGACACCTAACACTGAAGCTTTCTTT. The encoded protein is CASSPGTPNTEAFF.

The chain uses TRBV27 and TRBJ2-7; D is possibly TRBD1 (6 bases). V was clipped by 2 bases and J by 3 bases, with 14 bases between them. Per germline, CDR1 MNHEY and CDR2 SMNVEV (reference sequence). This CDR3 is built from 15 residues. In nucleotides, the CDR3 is TGTGCCAGCAGTTTAGAGACAGGACCCTACTACGAGCAGTACTTC. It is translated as CASSLETGPYYEQYF.

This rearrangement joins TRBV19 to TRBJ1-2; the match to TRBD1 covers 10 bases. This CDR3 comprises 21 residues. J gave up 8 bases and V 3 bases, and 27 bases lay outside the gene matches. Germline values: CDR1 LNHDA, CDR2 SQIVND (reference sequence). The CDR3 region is CASSISGQGLSVSLRWRGYTF. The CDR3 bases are TGTGCCAGTAGTATTTCGGGACAGGGGTTGAGTGTCTCTCTTCGGTGGCGCGGCTACACCTTC.

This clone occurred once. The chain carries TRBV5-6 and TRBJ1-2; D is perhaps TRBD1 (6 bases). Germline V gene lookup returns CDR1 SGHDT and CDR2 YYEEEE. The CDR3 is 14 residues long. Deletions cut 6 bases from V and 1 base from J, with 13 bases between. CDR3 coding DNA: TGTGCCAGCAACCAATTACAGGGTAACTATGGCTACACCTTC. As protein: CASNQLQGNYGYTF.

The CDR3 sequence: CASSRGSQETQYF. Here the CDR3 DNA reads TGTGCCAGCAGCCGAGGGTCGCAAGAGACCCAGTACTTC. This chain uses TRBV2 with TRBJ2-5; possible D gene TRBD2, 5 bases. CDR1 and CDR2 from the germline V gene are SNHLY and FYNNEI. The V end was cut by 6 bases, the J end by 2 bases, with 10 bases between. The CDR3 totals 13 residues.

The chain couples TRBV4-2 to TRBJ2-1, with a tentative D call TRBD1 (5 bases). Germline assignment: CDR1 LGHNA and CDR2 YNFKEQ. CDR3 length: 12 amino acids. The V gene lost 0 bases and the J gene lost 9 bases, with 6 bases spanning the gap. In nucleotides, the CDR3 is TGTGCCAGCAGCCAAGAGACAGCTGAGCAGTTCTTC. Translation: CASSQETAEQFF.

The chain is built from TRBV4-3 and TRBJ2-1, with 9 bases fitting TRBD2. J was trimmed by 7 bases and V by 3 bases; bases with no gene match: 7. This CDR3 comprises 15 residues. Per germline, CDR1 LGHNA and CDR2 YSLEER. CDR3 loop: CASSHLAGGPNEQFF. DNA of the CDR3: TGCGCCAGCAGCCATCTTGCGGGGGGGCCTAATGAGCAGTTCTTC.

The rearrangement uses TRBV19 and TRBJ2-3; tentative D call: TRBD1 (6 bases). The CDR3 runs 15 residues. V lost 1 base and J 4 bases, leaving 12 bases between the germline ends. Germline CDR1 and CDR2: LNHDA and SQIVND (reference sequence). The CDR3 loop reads CASSIGTDIPDTQYF. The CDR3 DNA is TGTGCCAGTAGTATAGGGACAGACATTCCAGATACGCAGTATTTT.

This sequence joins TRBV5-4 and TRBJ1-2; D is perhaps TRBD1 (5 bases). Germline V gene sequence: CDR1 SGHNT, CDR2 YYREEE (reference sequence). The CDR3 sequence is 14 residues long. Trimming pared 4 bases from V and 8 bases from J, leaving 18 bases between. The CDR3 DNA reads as TGTGCCAGCAGCCCGGTGGGGGAGGCGCGCGGCTACACCTTC. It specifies CASSPVGEARGYTF.